Detailed here is one T cell receptor (beta chain). As handled by the study authors: Using reference gene primer amplification, nucleated cell counts were estimated. The method was immunoSEQ multiplex PCR; TCRdb's version includes in-frame clones alone and lacks a portion of them. That table supplies the V and J calls and clone size; D and trimming were determined from the DNA. The table has 150,000 or so clones, about nine tenths seen once; the top ten hold around 17%. These data originate in a study of blood T cell repertoires in COVID-19. Across the whole study: Acute and convalescent COVID-19 samples came from the United States, Italy and Spain. T cells, B-cell-depleted T cells, or PBMCs provided the cDNA or gDNA that served as material.

The germline V and J ends were trimmed by 0 bases and 7 bases, with 13 bases remaining between them. Looked up from germline, CDR1 is MDHEN and CDR2 is SYDVKM. The CDR3 is made up of 16 amino acids. The material sequenced was peripheral blood. The V gene is TRBV28, the J gene TRBJ1-6; possible D gene TRBD1, 6 bases. This sequence was found in a man aged 55 to 70 with active or convalescent COVID-19. The CDR3 reads CASSLWWQGLNSPLHF. CDR3 coding DNA: TGTGCCAGCAGTTTATGGTGGCAGGGGCTAAATTCACCCCTCCACTTT.